This T cell receptor delta chain came from a study of gamma-delta chains in newborns, infants, children. The wider study: Polyclonal expansion of innate γδ T cells after birth follows microbial exposure.

Per germline, CDR1 GEAIGNYY and CDR2 EKD. V lost 3 bases, J lost 0 bases, and 5 bases stayed unmatched. CDR3 size: 16 residues. TCRdb re-called clones from the reads using CATT. The table has 15,000 or so delta-chain clones, 7% to 7.5% seen once. This clone has more than one count but fewer than ten. This receptor was obtained from a child who was a newborn, infant or young child, either healthy, febrile or measles-vaccinated (not recorded which). Sequencing input: blood. The chain employs TRDV2 and TRDJ1; 11 bases agree with TRDD3. CDR3 in amino acids: CACDSLGDTHTDKLIF. For the CDR3, the DNA is TGTGCCTGTGACTCTTTGGGGGATACGCACACCGATAAACTCATCTTT.